Listed below are T cell receptor beta chains from one sample, sequenced in a study of cytomegalovirus exposure and HLA in healthy donors. The method was immunoSEQ multiplex PCR; TCRdb's version includes in-frame clones alone and lacks a portion of them. This table holds a few hundred thousand clones, approximately 80% found once. The specimen sequenced was PBMCs. The receptors were gathered from a girl aged 5 to 17 in good health and CMV-seronegative. Both conserved end residues are part of each CDR3. The order of the fields is J gene, V gene, clone size, D gene, CDR3 protein, CDR3 DNA. A D gene is named only where the DNA matches it firmly. Some rows have no size entry. The others give once, few or many, or a class for an expanded clone.

TRBJ2-7	TRBV4-1	-	-	CASSQDETVYEQYF	TGCGCCAGCAGCCAAGATGAGACAGTCTACGAGCAGTACTTC
TRBJ1-1	TRBV27	-	-	CASSWGGGGNTEAFF	TGTGCCAGCAGTTGGGGTGGGGGGGGTAACACTGAAGCTTTCTTT
TRBJ1-3	TRBV7-9	-	TRBD1	CASSPIDRAGNTIYF	TGTGCCAGCAGCCCCATAGACAGGGCTGGAAACACCATATATTTT
TRBJ2-5	TRBV4-3	-	TRBD1	CASAGQGGGTQYF	TGCGCCAGCGCGGGACAGGGGGGTGGGACCCAGTACTTC
TRBJ2-2	TRBV7-2	-	-	CASSSTANTGELFF	TGTGCCAGCAGCTCGACAGCGAACACCGGGGAGCTGTTTTTT
TRBJ2-7	TRBV13	-	TRBD1	CASSNRDRGSEQYF	TGTGCCAGCAGCAACCGGGACAGGGGCTCCGAGCAGTACTTC
TRBJ2-4	TRBV19	-	TRBD1	CASSIGGQGRENIQYF	TGTGCCAGTAGTATAGGAGGACAGGGGAGGGAAAACATTCAGTACTTC
TRBJ1-5	TRBV5-6	-	TRBD1	CASSLTGDSNQPQHF	TGTGCCAGCAGCTTGACAGGGGATAGCAATCAGCCCCAGCATTTT
TRBJ2-7	TRBV11-2	-	-	CASSAGGRGSIGYEQYF	TGTGCCAGCAGCGCGGGAGGCAGGGGGTCGATTGGGTACGAGCAGTACTTC
TRBJ2-2	TRBV28	-	-	CASRRGTLVGAGELFF	TGTGCCAGCAGACGAGGGACTTTAGTAGGGGCCGGGGAGCTGTTTTTT
TRBJ1-1	TRBV5-1	-	-	CASSLDGQGNTEAFF	TGCGCCAGCAGCTTGGATGGGCAGGGGAACACTGAAGCTTTCTTT
TRBJ2-2	TRBV10-1	-	-	CASSPNTGELFF	TGCGCCAGCTCTCCCAACACCGGGGAGCTGTTTTTT
TRBJ1-2	TRBV19	-	-	CASRRAGDSSNYGYTF	TGTGCCAGCCGACGGGCAGGGGATAGTAGTAACTATGGCTACACCTTC
TRBJ1-1	TRBV7-2	-	TRBD1	CASSKDRGITEAFF	TGTGCCAGCAGCAAGGACAGGGGAATCACCGAAGCTTTCTTT
TRBJ1-5	TRBV6-6	-	-	CASRQERMGNQPQHF	TGTGCCAGCAGACAGGAGAGAATGGGCAATCAGCCCCAGCATTTT
TRBJ2-2	TRBV7-2	-	-	CASSLGSGVLGELFF	TGTGCCAGCAGCTTAGGATCGGGGGTACTCGGGGAGCTGTTTTTT
TRBJ1-5	TRBV14	-	-	CASSQIGGYNQPQHF	TGTGCCAGCAGCCAAATTGGAGGCTACAATCAGCCCCAGCATTTT
TRBJ1-4	TRBV6-5	-	-	CASSWKGVVTNEKLFF	TGTGCCAGCAGTTGGAAGGGGGTGGTAACTAATGAAAAACTGTTTTTT
TRBJ1-6	TRBV28	once	-	CASSPHGSPLHF	TGTGCCAGCAGCCCACATGGTTCACCCCTCCACTTT
TRBJ1-1	TRBV6-1	-	-	CASSAVSQVNTEAFF	TGTGCCAGCAGTGCCGTCTCACAGGTGAACACTGAAGCTTTCTTT
TRBJ2-1	TRBV2	-	TRBD2	CASSVVAGGGEQFF	TGTGCCAGCAGTGTCGTAGCGGGAGGCGGTGAGCAGTTCTTC
TRBJ2-7	TRBV18	-	TRBD1	CASSPETGSHEQYF	TGTGCCAGCTCACCTGAGACAGGGTCCCACGAGCAGTACTTC